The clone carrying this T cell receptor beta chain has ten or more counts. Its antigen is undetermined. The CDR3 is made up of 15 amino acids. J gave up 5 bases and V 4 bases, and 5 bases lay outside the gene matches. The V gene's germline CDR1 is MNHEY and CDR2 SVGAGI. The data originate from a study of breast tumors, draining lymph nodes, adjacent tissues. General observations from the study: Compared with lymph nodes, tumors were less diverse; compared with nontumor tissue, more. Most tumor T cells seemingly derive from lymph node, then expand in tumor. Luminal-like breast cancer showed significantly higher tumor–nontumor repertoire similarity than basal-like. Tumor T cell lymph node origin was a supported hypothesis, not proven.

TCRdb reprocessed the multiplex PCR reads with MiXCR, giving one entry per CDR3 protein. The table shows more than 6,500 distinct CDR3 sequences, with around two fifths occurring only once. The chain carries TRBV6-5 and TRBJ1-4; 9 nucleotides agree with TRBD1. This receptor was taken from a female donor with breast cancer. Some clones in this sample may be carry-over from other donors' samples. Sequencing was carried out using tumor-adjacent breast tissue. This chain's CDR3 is CASSSGGTGNEKLFF. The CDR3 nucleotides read TGTGCCAGCAGTTCGGGGGGGACAGGGAATGAAAAACTGTTTTTT.